This TCR beta chain derives from a study of a mutant IDH1 vaccine in newly diagnosed glioma. Study summary: Vaccines were begun 4-6 weeks after radiotherapy alone, or with temozolomide cycles. Treatment recipients were approximately 60% male and around 40% female, and their mean age was roughly 40 years. Prior therapy was radiotherapy, temozolomide, or both; most received both.

Time point given: week 11, during vaccination. One vaccine dose held 300 ug of mutant IDH1 20-mer peptide and came with topical imiquimod. Produced via immunoSEQ multiplex PCR; TCRdb's table is partial and in-frame only. The data contain roughly 57,000 clones, around 91% of them singletons. Germline CDR1 reads SGHRS; CDR2 reads YFSETQ. V trimming: 2 bases; J trimming: 8 bases; junction bases outside the gene matches: 6. The CDR3 consists of 13 residues. Notes on the study in general: Apparently, pseudoprogression bore no relation to changes among the top peripheral T cell clonotypes.

Concerning this clone itself: The target antigen is unknown.

This sequence was found in a man between 35 and 55 years old with glioma. V gene TRBV5-1 combines with J gene TRBJ1-1; 7 bases fit TRBD1. The source was PBMCs, collected from a glioma patient whose treatment included an IDH1 peptide vaccine. CDR3 sequence (DNA): TGCGCCAGCAGCTTATCCGAGGACAGGGAAGCTTTCTTT. Protein: CASSLSEDREAFF.